This is a list of T cell receptor beta chains from one sample in a study of blood T cell repertoires in COVID-19. Sequencing used immunoSEQ multiplex PCR; TCRdb keeps in-frame clones, though not all of them. The sample holds 120,000 or so clones; just under 80% are singletons and the top ten take more than 20%. Sequenced sample: peripheral blood. Receptors originate from a human donor in a cohort sampled during active COVID-19. Each CDR3 is given without its conserved first and last residue. The D gene is left open where the match is weak. Clone sizes are given selectively: once, few, many, or a class where the clone is expanded.

>TRBJ1-1|TRBV23-1|NA|NA
ASSQSRGTEAF
>TRBJ1-2|TRBV18|NA|NA
ASSPISGETYGYT
>TRBJ2-1|TRBV2|TRBD2|NA
ASSRGGDEQF
>TRBJ2-2|TRBV5-4|TRBD2|NA
ASSMGTSGGAVVGELF
>TRBJ1-5|TRBV19|NA|NA
ASSIGRFQTHSNQPQH
>TRBJ1-2|TRBV12-3/TRBV12-4|NA|NA
ASSGRVDRGYT
>TRBJ1-3|TRBV19|NA|NA
ASSISSGNTIY
>TRBJ1-6|TRBV5-1|NA|few
ASSLGEYNSPLH
>TRBJ1-2|TRBV4-1|TRBD1|many
ASSQFQGALRGYGYT
>TRBJ2-1|TRBV19|NA|many
ASSISGDNEQF
>TRBJ1-1|TRBV29-1|TRBD1|NA
SVTGGRNTEAF
>TRBJ2-3|TRBV11-2|NA|NA
ASSLDDSSAGTDTQY
>TRBJ1-5|TRBV10-1|TRBD1|NA
ASSSLRTGATHSNQPQH
>TRBJ2-4|TRBV13|TRBD2|once
ASSSTSVLAKNIQY
>TRBJ2-5|TRBV7-9|NA|NA
ASNYSPRGPGQETQY
>TRBJ2-1|TRBV7-3|TRBD1|NA
ASSIDGQASYNEQF
>TRBJ1-2|TRBV7-9|TRBD1|once
ASSLGQHYGYT
>TRBJ2-1|TRBV28|NA|NA
ASSFPGSYNEQF
>TRBJ1-1|TRBV4-3|NA|NA
ASSQDRDSNTEAF
>TRBJ1-3|TRBV7-9|NA|NA
GMQGSYGNTIY
>TRBJ2-3|TRBV2|TRBD2|NA
ASSLLAGSTDTQY
>TRBJ2-5|TRBV9|NA|NA
ASSVDNQETQY
>TRBJ2-1|TRBV30|NA|NA
AWKLDAEQF
>TRBJ2-1|TRBV19|TRBD2|NA
ASRGSTSGRNEQF
>TRBJ2-2|TRBV5-4|NA|NA
ASSSFRRQTGELF
>TRBJ1-4|TRBV27|NA|NA
ASTRNRATNEKLF
>TRBJ1-2|TRBV7-9|NA|once
ASSLSAIRAGYGYT
>TRBJ2-2|TRBV29-1|TRBD2|NA
SVESGSPGELF
>TRBJ1-5|TRBV28|NA|NA
ASSLNPLRAPSGQAQH
>TRBJ1-2|TRBV11-2|TRBD1|NA
ASSLTGDGYT
>TRBJ2-2|TRBV5-1|NA|NA
ASSQNLDTGELF
>TRBJ1-5|TRBV4-3|NA|NA
ASSQGQFAQPQH
>TRBJ1-4|TRBV7-8|NA|NA
ASSLVRDLLF
>TRBJ2-7|TRBV4-2|TRBD1|NA
ASSQVSGTGLYEQY
>TRBJ2-3|TRBV3-1/TRBV3-2|TRBD2|NA
ASSLSGAGTDTQY
>TRBJ2-3|TRBV5-4|TRBD2|NA
ASSRGTSSSTDTQY
>TRBJ1-2|TRBV27|TRBD1|once
ASSLTRDRDGYT
>TRBJ1-6|TRBV5-1|TRBD1|NA
ASSTQGQAALDSPLH
>TRBJ1-4|TRBV19|TRBD1|NA
ASSTADRYNEKLF
>TRBJ2-4|TRBV4-1|NA|NA
ASSQRTLAKNIQY
>TRBJ1-3|TRBV7-2|NA|NA
ASSLGAGSSGNTIY
>TRBJ2-3|TRBV18|TRBD1|NA
ASSPPGQGADTQY
>TRBJ2-2|TRBV3-1/TRBV3-2|TRBD2|many
ASSRAPGLVSGELF
>TRBJ2-3|TRBV3-1/TRBV3-2|TRBD2|NA
ASSPIPGLAGDTQY
>TRBJ1-5|TRBV28|TRBD1|NA
ASSSTGVQPQH
>TRBJ1-4|TRBV19|NA|many
ASSIETGQTNEKLF
>TRBJ1-2|TRBV6-5|NA|NA
ASRKPVVAGGYT
>TRBJ1-1|TRBV5-5|NA|NA
ASSLWGDSTEAF